A single sample is the source of the 30 T cell receptor beta chains below, sequenced in a study of human T cells and chemical hapten exposure. The time point: pre-sensitization, week 0. This sample's treatment: therapeutic diphenylcyclopropenone sensitization with weekly scalp DPC. TCRdb redid the calling of the RACE reads with MiXCR, one entry per CDR3 protein. The sample consists of more than 70,000 distinct CDR3 sequences, 8.5% to 9% of them appearing once. This specimen was whole blood, taken in connection with sensitization to the hapten diphenylcyclopropenone (DPC). These receptors all stem from a man between 35 and 55 years old with alopecia areata. Some clones in this sample may be carry-over from other donors' samples.

CDR3 in DNA: TGTGCCAGTAGGGTGTCGAGGGCCTCTCCTATCTACTATGGCTACACCTTC. It codes for CASRVSRASPIYYGYTF. V and J are TRBV19 and TRBJ1-2; D not resolved. Trimming took 6 bases from V and 3 from J, leaving 23 bases between them. Germline CDR1 LNHDA, CDR2 SQIVND (reference sequence). The CDR3 extends over 17 amino acids.

In this sample, this clonotype turned up a few times. V is TRBV6-5 and J is TRBJ2-1, with 8 bases matching TRBD2. After removal of 7 bases from V and 2 bases from J, the junction contained 10 bases not matched to a gene. The CDR3 consists of 16 residues. The germline V gene has CDR1 MNHEY and CDR2 SVGAGI. The CDR3 bases are TGTGCCAGCACCCTACGAGGGACTAGTACCTACAATGAGCAGTTCTTC. Amino acid sequence: CASTLRGTSTYNEQFF.

This clonotype was detected a few times. This chain joins TRBV9 and TRBJ2-3, with D possibly being TRBD2 (5 bases). Looked up from germline, CDR1 is SGDLS and CDR2 is YYNGEE. This CDR3 region has 12 residues. Trimming removed 0 bases at V and 9 bases at J, with 8 bases between. For the CDR3, the DNA is TGTGCCAGCAGCGTAGGGGGAGCAACGCAGTATTTT. Its protein product is CASSVGGATQYF.

The rearrangement uses TRBV2 and TRBJ2-2; D call uncertain. Germline values: CDR1 SNHLY, CDR2 FYNNEI. The CDR3 is made up of 15 amino acids. The V and J ends lost 2 bases and 2 bases respectively, with 9 bases between them. Here the CDR3 DNA reads TGTGCCAGCAGTGAAAGGGCCACCAACACCGGGGAGCTGTTTTTT. Translation: CASSERATNTGELFF.

This clonotype came up many times. V usage is TRBV20-1 and J usage is TRBJ2-2; TRBD2 matches 7 bases. V dropped 2 bases and J dropped 3; count of bases not matched to a gene: 3. Germline V gene data show CDR1 as DFQATT and CDR2 as SNEGSKA (reference sequence). The CDR3 covers 14 residues. The CDR3 loop is CSARITSDTGELFF. The CDR3 nucleotides are TGCAGTGCTAGAATAACTAGCGACACCGGGGAGCTGTTTTTT.

This clonotype showed up many times. V usage is TRBV3-1 and J usage is TRBJ2-1; D possibly corresponds to TRBD1 (5 bases). Germline CDR1 LGHDT, CDR2 YNNKEL (reference sequence). V shed 1 base and J shed 5 bases, with 9 bases lying between them. This CDR3 has 14 amino acids. CDR3: CASSQGGNHNEQFF. CDR3 DNA: TGTGCCAGCAGCCAAGGGGGCAATCACAATGAGCAGTTCTTC.

This clonotype was seen ten or more times. The rearrangement links TRBV12-3 or TRBV12-4 to TRBJ1-3; D not resolved. Trimming cost V 6 bases and J 4 bases, with 7 bases left between them. CDR3 length: 12 amino acids. CDR3: CASREGGNTIYF. CDR3 DNA: TGTGCCAGCAGGGAAGGCGGAAACACCATATATTTT.

V gene TRBV21-1 combines with J gene TRBJ2-7; TRBD1, as called in the table, went unchecked against the DNA. TRBV21-1 is a listed pseudogene. The CDR3 loop spans 14 amino acids. This CDR3 is CASSKEAGGHEQYV. Here the CDR3 DNA reads TGTGCCAGCAGCAAAGAGGCAGGGGGCCACGAGCAGTACGTC.

The gene calls are TRBV5-1 and TRBJ1-6, with no clear D. Trimming took off 0 bases at V and 7 bases at J, with 11 bases between the two ends. CDR1 is SGHRS and CDR2 is YFSETQ in the germline V gene. The CDR3 has 15 amino acids. As DNA, the CDR3 is TGCGCCAGCAGCTTGGAGGGAAACGTCAATTCACCCCTCCACTTT. This encodes CASSLEGNVNSPLHF.

The table lists this clonotype with a few counts. V usage is TRBV10-3 and J usage is TRBJ2-2; D remains ambiguous. This CDR3 comprises 14 residues. The V gene's germline CDR1 is ENHRY and CDR2 SYGVKD. The V and J ends lost 7 bases and 2 bases respectively, with 11 bases between them. CDR3 nucleotide sequence: TGTGCCATCAACCCGGGCAGCAACACCGGGGAGCTGTTTTTT. Translating gives CAINPGSNTGELFF.

This clonotype was detected ten times or more. V and J are TRBV5-1 and TRBJ2-6, with 11 bases that match TRBD2. J was trimmed by 2 bases and V by 6 bases; bases with no gene match: 4. The CDR3 consists of 16 residues. Germline CDR1 is SGHRS and CDR2 is YFSETQ. This CDR3 is CASMVAGGPGANVLTF. DNA of the CDR3: TGCGCCAGCATGGTAGCGGGAGGGCCTGGGGCCAACGTCCTGACTTTC.

This clonotype was seen a few times. The chain uses TRBV25-1 and TRBJ2-1; D is tentatively TRBD1 or TRBD2 (6 bases each). The CDR3 is made up of 14 amino acids. Between the trimmed V and J ends, which lost 5 bases and 5 bases, there was a span of 13 bases. Germline CDR1 MGHDK, CDR2 SYGVNS. The CDR3 is CASSLGGTHNEQFF. In nucleotides, the CDR3 is TGTGCCAGCAGTCTGGGGGGCACCCACAATGAGCAGTTCTTC.

This clonotype showed up many times. The rearrangement uses TRBV5-4 and TRBJ2-3, with 13 bases aligning to TRBD2. Germline V gene sequence: CDR1 SGHNT, CDR2 YYREEE (reference sequence). This CDR3 has 15 amino acids. V lost 3 bases to trimming and J lost 3 bases; unmatched junction nucleotides: 1. The CDR3 coding sequence is TGTGCCAGCAGCTGGGGACTAGCGGGAACAGATACGCAGTATTTT. Its protein product is CASSWGLAGTDTQYF.

This clonotype was seen a few times. The chain employs TRBV3-2 and TRBJ2-5; the table's D call, TRBD1, has no DNA check behind it. TRBV3-2 is shown as a pseudogene. CDR3 length equals 17 residues. CDR3 protein: CASSQEVGAGGIETQYF. The CDR3 DNA follows: TGTGCCAGCAGCCAAGAGGTCGGGGCAGGGGGCATTGAGACCCAGTACTTC.

This clonotype came up a few times. CDR3: CASSSWTVTDTQYF. For the CDR3, the DNA is TGCGCCAGCAGCTCCTGGACCGTCACAGATACGCAGTATTTT. The chain carries TRBV4-3 and TRBJ2-3; D is undetermined. V was shortened by 5 bases and J by 2 bases, with 11 bases between the two germline ends. The CDR3 runs 14 residues. CDR1 LGHNA and CDR2 YSLEER come from the germline V gene.

This chain links TRBV29-1 with TRBJ2-5; D perhaps matches TRBD1 (6 bases). Per the germline V gene, CDR1 is SQVTM and CDR2 is ANQGSEA. This CDR3 has 12 residues. V dropped 7 bases and J dropped 4 bases, with 13 bases sitting between them. Here the CDR3 reads CSEEGVGETQYF. The CDR3 DNA follows: TGCAGCGAAGAGGGGGTAGGAGAGACCCAGTACTTC.

This clonotype was seen ten or more times. The V gene is TRBV6-5, the J gene TRBJ1-6; 7 positions match TRBD1. There are 14 residues in the CDR3. Germline V gene lookup returns CDR1 MNHEY and CDR2 SVGAGI. V shed 6 bases and J 5 bases; nucleotides not matched to a gene: 4. The CDR3 coding sequence is TGTGCCAGCAGGTCCGGGACAGATAATTCACCCCTCCACTTT. This sequence encodes CASRSGTDNSPLHF.

This clonotype was detected only a few times. The V gene is TRBV4-3, the J gene TRBJ2-7; 9 nucleotides align to TRBD2. V was clipped by 1 base and J by 2 bases; unmatched bases: 6. This CDR3 contains 16 residues. The germline gives CDR1 LGHNA, CDR2 YSLEER. Here the CDR3 reads CASSQGASGVPYEQYF. CDR3 sequence (DNA): TGCGCCAGCAGCCAAGGTGCTAGCGGGGTCCCCTACGAGCAGTACTTC.

This clonotype appeared many times. This chain links TRBV18 with TRBJ1-1; 7 positions match TRBD1. The CDR3 runs to 16 residues. V dropped 5 bases and J dropped 0; count of bases not matched to a gene: 9. Germline V gives CDR1 KGHSH, CDR2 LQKENI. CDR3 loop: CASSAIPTGLNTEAFF. CDR3 DNA: TGTGCCAGCTCAGCTATTCCGACAGGGTTGAACACTGAAGCTTTCTTT.

This clonotype was counted ten times or more. The rearrangement joins TRBV7-8 to TRBJ2-5; 12 nucleotides match TRBD1. CDR3 length: 16 residues. The germline gives CDR1 SGHVS, CDR2 FQNEAQ. V was clipped by 0 bases and J by 5 bases; unmatched bases: 4. The CDR3 nucleotides read TGTGCCAGCAGCTTAGCGGGACAGGGGGCTCAGGAGACCCAGTACTTC. Translated, it gives CASSLAGQGAQETQYF.

This clonotype showed up just a few times. The chain joins TRBV5-6 to TRBJ2-3, with TRBD2 matching over 7 bases. Germline loops: CDR1 SGHDT, CDR2 YYEEEE. Trimming removed 0 bases from V and 1 base from J; junction bases left unmatched: 5. CDR3 length: 16 residues. CDR3 in DNA: TGTGCCAGCAGCTTGGTGACTAGCCAAGGCACAGATACGCAGTATTTT. Its protein is CASSLVTSQGTDTQYF.

This clonotype was counted ten times or more. This chain joins TRBV7-2 and TRBJ2-5, with 12 nucleotides matching TRBD2. The CDR3 totals 16 residues. Germline loops: CDR1 SGHTA, CDR2 FQGNSA. Trimming removed 6 bases from V and 9 bases from J; junction bases left unmatched: 14. CDR3 nucleotide sequence: TGTGCCAGCAGTCGCCAGACTAGCGGGAGTGCGGTGGCCCAGTACTTC. It translates to CASSRQTSGSAVAQYF. Full variable domain (outside the CDR3, taken from reference TRBV7-2 and TRBJ2-5): GAGVSQSPSNKVTEKGKDVELRCDPISGHTALYWYRQSLGQGLEFLIYFQGNSAPDKSGLPSDRFSAERTGGSVSTLTIQRTQQEDSAVYLCASSRQTSGSAVAQYFGPGTRLLVL.

The chain is built from TRBV29-1 and TRBJ2-5; 10 bases fit TRBD1. This CDR3 comprises 13 residues. J gave up 4 bases and V 8 bases, and 7 bases lay outside the gene matches. Germline V CDR1 and CDR2: SQVTM, ANQGSEA. The CDR3 here is CSLRTGGLETQYF. CDR3 bases: TGCAGCCTCAGGACAGGGGGTCTAGAGACCCAGTACTTC.

This clonotype was picked up a small number of times. V is TRBV6-2 or TRBV6-3 and J is TRBJ2-5; no firm D call. The germline gives CDR1 MNHEY, CDR2 SVGEGT. The ends were cut back, 3 bases at V and 0 bases at J, with 14 bases in the middle. There are 16 residues in the CDR3. CDR3: CASSYVGGQYQETQYF. The DNA for the CDR3 is TGTGCCAGCAGTTATGTCGGCGGCCAATACCAAGAGACCCAGTACTTC.

This clonotype was recorded at least ten times. This sequence joins TRBV6-5 and TRBJ1-4; a possible D gene is TRBD1 (5 bases). V lost 6 bases and J lost 6, with 8 bases in between. The CDR3 sequence is 12 residues long. Germline-derived CDR1 and CDR2 are MNHEY and SVGAGI. The CDR3, as DNA: TGTGCCAGCAGATCACAGGATGAAAAACTGTTTTTT. It translates to CASRSQDEKLFF.

This clonotype showed up just a few times. The chain employs TRBV20-1 and TRBJ2-3, with 11 bases matching TRBD2. Trimming removed 0 bases from V and 0 bases from J; junction bases left unmatched: 11. Germline CDR1 reads DFQATT; CDR2 reads SNEGSKA (reference sequence). The CDR3 has 19 residues. DNA of the CDR3: TGCAGTGCTAGAGAATATTTAGCGGGAGGGTCGGCTAGCACAGATACGCAGTATTTT. This encodes CSAREYLAGGSASTDTQYF.

This clonotype appeared a few times. The chain uses TRBV28 and TRBJ2-1; a possible D gene is TRBD2 (5 bases). This CDR3 comprises 15 residues. CDR1 and CDR2 (germline): MDHEN, SYDVKM. Trimming stripped 1 base from V and 4 bases from J, with 11 bases between. The DNA of the CDR3 is TGTGCCAGCAGTTTATCGGGATTATTGTACAATGAGCAGTTCTTC. Protein: CASSLSGLLYNEQFF.

This clonotype was recorded many times. V and J are TRBV12-3 or TRBV12-4 and TRBJ1-4, with D hard to call. V dropped 6 bases and J dropped 5 bases, with 13 bases sitting between them. This CDR3 region has 14 residues. The CDR3 loop reads CASSFRAANEKLFF. In nucleotides, the CDR3 is TGTGCCAGCAGCTTCCGGGCCGCGAATGAAAAACTGTTTTTT.

The table lists this clonotype with a few counts. The rearrangement joins TRBV21-1 to TRBJ2-5; the table's D call of TRBD1 was not tested on the DNA. TRBV21-1 is shown as a pseudogene. CDR3 size: 13 residues. Here the CDR3 reads CARGQGRRETQYF. In nucleotides, the CDR3 is TGTGCCAGGGGACAGGGGAGGCGAGAGACCCAGTACTTC.

With respect to this clonotype: Since no conserved phenylalanine or tryptophan closes the CDR3, a read error is the likely cause. The V gene is TRBV7-2, the J gene TRBJ2-4, with a tentative D call TRBD2 (5 bases). Per the germline V gene, CDR1 is SGHTA and CDR2 is FQGNSA. V was clipped by 8 bases and J by 4 bases, with 15 bases between them. CDR3 length: 14 residues. The CDR3 loop is CASAPYLAKNIQYL. The CDR3 region has the DNA TGTGCCAGCGCCCCTTACCTAGCAAAAAACATTCAGTACTTA.